The subject of this entry is one TCR beta chain. Some clones are missing from TCRdb's copy, which holds only in-frame ones; the method was immunoSEQ multiplex PCR. This sample carries about 82,000 clones, roughly 95% of them seen once, and the ten largest clones take 0.3% to 0.45%. This sample is drawn from a study of technical replicates of blood from a few donors. Looked up from germline, CDR1 is SGHAT and CDR2 is FQNNGV. V lost 2 bases and J lost 3, with 2 bases in between. The CDR3 is 12 residues long. Sequenced material: T cells isolated from PBMCs. The chain recombines TRBV11-2 with TRBJ1-3, with D uncertain. The clonotype was recovered from a human donor in good health. The CDR3 here is CASSLRGNTIYF. CDR3 DNA sequence: TGTGCCAGCAGCTTACGTGGAAACACCATATATTTT.